The 2 T cell receptor beta chains below were found in one sample sequenced in a study of pediatric ulcerative colitis. During colonoscopy, one to two rectal pinch biopsies were collected. Assay used: immunoSEQ multiplex PCR; TCRdb lists only in-frame clones, some missing. The sample records under 20,000 clones, approximately 73% being singletons. The sequencing sample was made of gut tissue. Receptor source: a boy aged 5 to 17 with moderate ulcerative colitis.

The chain links TRBV2 to TRBJ2-2; TRBD1 matches at 7 bases. In germline, CDR1 is SNHLY, CDR2 FYNNEI. This CDR3 has 17 amino acids. Trimming at V came to 5 bases and at J to 7 bases, leaving 16 bases not matched to a gene. DNA for the CDR3: TGTGCCAGCAGTAGAGGGTGGACAGGCCCAAGTGTCGGGGAGCTGTTTTTT. This translates into CASSRGWTGPSVGELFF.

This chain joins TRBV7-2 and TRBJ1-1; perhaps TRBD1 as D (5 bases). The ends were cut back, 3 bases at V and 5 bases at J, with 7 bases in the middle. Germline CDR1 and CDR2: SGHTA and FQGNSA. The CDR3 length is 12 residues. CDR3 protein: CASSLDITEAFF. The CDR3 DNA reads as TGTGCCAGCAGCTTGGACATTACTGAAGCTTTCTTT.